This T cell receptor beta chain was captured in a study of CD8 T cells in ankylosing spondylitis. Comment on this clonotype: The antigen remains unidentified.

CDR1 is MNHNS, CDR2 SASEGT, per germline. The CDR3 contains 17 residues. J was trimmed by 3 bases and V by 3 bases; bases with no gene match: 8. TCR beta libraries were made by quantitative 5'-RACE with molecular barcodes. TCRdb reprocessed the 5' RACE reads via MiXCR and lists one record per CDR3 protein. The sample lists approximately 250,000 distinct CDR3 sequences, roughly 32% occurring once. Study conclusions and caveats: Some motif variants had been reported before (in reactive arthritis synovial fluid and blood). There was a TCR beta motif, made of eight highly homologous variants, that appeared characteristic of ankylosing spondylitis blood. As reported, disease-linked clones showed significant enrichment in matched ankylosing spondylitis synovial fluid.

Material for sequencing was blood, either unsorted or a sorted T cell fraction (not recorded which). The chain employs TRBV6-1 and TRBJ2-3, with TRBD2 matching over 11 bases. This receptor was identified in a male donor with ankylosing spondylitis or in good health (not recorded which). This chain's CDR3 is CASSDFPGLAETDTQYF. In nucleotides, the CDR3 is TGTGCCAGCAGTGACTTCCCGGGACTAGCGGAGACAGATACGCAGTATTTT.